The 28 T cell receptor beta chains listed next were all sequenced from one sample in a study of T cell responses to AZD1222 COVID-19 vaccine. Measured with immunoSEQ multiplex PCR; TCRdb has only the in-frame clones, and not every one. The sample records roughly 150,000 clones, about 90% being singletons. The source material was peripheral blood, sampled 28 days after the second AZD1222 dose. These receptors were collected from an adult who received the AZD1222 COVID-19 vaccine.

The genes are TRBV5-1 and TRBJ1-4; the match to TRBD1 covers 10 bases. Germline assignment: CDR1 SGHRS and CDR2 YFSETQ. The CDR3 sequence is 16 residues long. The V segment lost 0 bases and the J segment 7 bases; nucleotides outside the gene matches: 6. CDR3 bases: TGCGCCAGCAGCTTGGGGGACAGGGGAGGTGGTGAAAAACTGTTTTTT. Amino acid sequence: CASSLGDRGGGEKLFF.

The chain uses TRBV24-1 and TRBJ1-2; 9 bases align to TRBD1. The germline CDR1 and CDR2 sequences are KGHDR and SFDVKD. The length of the CDR3 is 16 residues. The trim removed 9 bases at V and 5 bases at J, leaving 15 bases unmatched. Written as DNA, the CDR3 is TGTGCCACCGCAGTACAGGGGGCCGGGGGATTTTATGGCTACACCTTC. Translating gives CATAVQGAGGFYGYTF.

The chain has TRBV4-2 and TRBJ2-1, with a tentative D call TRBD2 (5 bases). The CDR3 contains 18 residues. Germline CDR1 is LGHNA and CDR2 is YNFKEQ. Trimming left V 0 bases short and J 1 base short, with 16 bases between. CDR3 amino acids: CASSQDGGAVLSYNEQFF. CDR3 in DNA: TGTGCCAGCAGCCAAGATGGAGGAGCGGTTCTATCCTACAATGAGCAGTTCTTC.

V usage is TRBV6-5 and J usage is TRBJ2-7; 7 bases match TRBD1. The CDR3 has 13 amino acids. The V gene's germline CDR1 is MNHEY and CDR2 SVGAGI. The junction had 7 bases not matched to a gene; V was cut back by 8 bases and J by 3 bases. CDR3 protein: CASGTRDSYEQYF. CDR3 DNA: TGTGCCAGCGGCACACGGGACAGCTACGAGCAGTACTTC.

The rearrangement links TRBV15 to TRBJ2-7; 10 bases align to TRBD2. From germline, CDR1 is LNHNV and CDR2 YYDKDF (reference sequence). J lost 3 bases, V lost 0 bases, and 14 bases had no gene match. The CDR3 spans 19 residues. Written as DNA, the CDR3 is TGTGCCACCAGCAGAGATCGAGTCCGGACTAGCGGCAACTACTACGAGCAGTACTTC. Translating it yields CATSRDRVRTSGNYYEQYF.

The chain links TRBV28 to TRBJ1-5, with 7 nucleotides matching TRBD1. Trimming took 6 bases from V and 2 from J; bases not matched to a gene: 4. This CDR3 is built from 14 residues. Germline V gene sequence: CDR1 MDHEN, CDR2 SYDVKM. CDR3 amino acids: CASRVTGGNQPQHF. DNA of the CDR3: TGTGCCAGCAGGGTTACAGGGGGCAATCAGCCCCAGCATTTT.

The table lists this clone with a few counts. V gene TRBV5-1 combines with J gene TRBJ1-3; D uncertain. There are 13 residues in the CDR3. Germline CDR1 reads SGHRS; CDR2 reads YFSETQ. V was pared by 0 bases and J by 4 bases, with 5 bases between. CDR3: CASSLAEGNTIYF. As DNA, the CDR3 is TGCGCCAGCAGCTTGGCGGAGGGAAACACCATATATTTT.

CDR3 sequence reads: CASRGTGETGELFF. The DNA for the CDR3 is TGTGCCAGCAGGGGGACAGGGGAGACCGGGGAGCTGTTTTTT. The chain uses TRBV27 and TRBJ2-2, with TRBD1 matching over 10 bases. The CDR3 totals 14 residues. Trimming at V came to 6 bases and at J to 5 bases, leaving 3 bases not matched to a gene. Germline-derived CDR1 and CDR2 are MNHEY and SMNVEV (reference sequence).

The rearrangement uses TRBV29-1 and TRBJ2-2; D gene ambiguous. This CDR3 contains 14 residues. V lost 7 bases and J lost 7, with 19 bases in between. The V gene's germline CDR1 is SQVTM and CDR2 ANQGSEA. The CDR3 DNA is TGCAGCGCCGTATCGGTGGCTAGAGACGGGGAGCTGTTTTTT. This encodes CSAVSVARDGELFF.

The J gene is TRBJ2-2, the V gene TRBV5-1, with 7 bases that match TRBD1. The CDR3 loop spans 15 amino acids. Germline V gene lookup returns CDR1 SGHRS and CDR2 YFSETQ. The ends lost 3 bases at V and 3 bases at J; junction bases unmatched: 5. The CDR3 region is CASSSTGQDTGELFF. DNA for the CDR3: TGCGCCAGCAGCTCGACAGGGCAGGACACCGGGGAGCTGTTTTTT.

The rearrangement joins TRBV30 to TRBJ1-1; no clear D. The V gene lost 2 bases and the J gene lost 1 base, with 20 bases spanning the gap. The CDR3 spans 17 residues. The germline V gene encodes CDR1 GTSNPN and CDR2 SVGIG (reference sequence). CDR3 coding DNA: TGTGCCTGGAGTCCTCTTGTGGGATCAAAGGGGAACACTGAAGCTTTCTTT. Translating gives CAWSPLVGSKGNTEAFF.

The V and J genes are TRBV7-9 and TRBJ2-7; 8 bases are a match to TRBD1. The CDR3 contains 16 residues. CDR1 and CDR2 (germline): SEHNR, FQNEAQ (reference sequence). Trimming cost V 0 bases and J 0 bases; bases outside gene matches: 4. The CDR3 region has the DNA TGTGCCAGCAGCTTAGCGGACAGGGTGAGCTCCTACGAGCAGTACTTC. This codes for CASSLADRVSSYEQYF.

The genes are TRBV28 and TRBJ1-2, with D perhaps TRBD1 (5 bases). The CDR3 sequence is 12 residues long. CDR1 MDHEN and CDR2 SYDVKM come from the germline V gene. Trimming removed 6 bases at V and 5 bases at J, with 10 bases between. CDR3 residues: CASRGPAYGYTF. CDR3 nucleotides: TGTGCCAGCAGGGGGCCAGCGTATGGCTACACCTTC.

V usage is TRBV7-9 and J usage is TRBJ2-3; 7 nucleotides align to TRBD1. Trimming cost V 5 bases and J 2 bases; bases outside gene matches: 4. CDR3 length: 14 residues. Germline values: CDR1 SEHNR, CDR2 FQNEAQ (reference sequence). CDR3 DNA sequence: TGTGCCAGCAGCCAGGGACAGTACACAGATACGCAGTATTTT. Protein sequence: CASSQGQYTDTQYF.

The chain carries TRBV12-3 or TRBV12-4 and TRBJ2-1; TRBD1 aligns across 7 bases. The CDR3 totals 13 residues. V was clipped by 2 bases and J by 8 bases; unmatched bases: 3. In DNA form, the CDR3 reads TGTGCCAGCAGTTTAAGAGGGGGCTATGAGCAGTTCTTC. It encodes CASSLRGGYEQFF.

The chain has TRBV3-1 (or the pseudogene TRBV3-2) and TRBJ2-6; D uncertain. The CDR3 covers 15 residues. Trimming took 3 bases from V and 2 from J, leaving 8 bases between them. Germline V gene data show CDR1 as LGHDT and CDR2 as YNNKEL (reference sequence). CDR3 bases: TGTGCCAGCAGCCAGCAGAGCGCTGGGGCCAACGTCCTGACTTTC. It codes for CASSQQSAGANVLTF.

The chain combines TRBV7-9 with TRBJ1-2, with D perhaps TRBD1 (5 bases). The CDR3 sequence is 12 residues long. Deletions cut 5 bases from V and 5 bases from J, with 9 bases between. The germline gives CDR1 SEHNR, CDR2 FQNEAQ (reference sequence). The CDR3 sequence: CASSPTGYGYTF. DNA of the CDR3: TGTGCCAGCAGCCCCACAGGATATGGCTACACCTTC.

The J gene is TRBJ2-5, the V gene TRBV15; D is undetermined. Germline CDR1 LNHNV, CDR2 YYDKDF (reference sequence). Trimming took 8 bases from V and 5 from J, leaving 18 bases between them. This CDR3 is built from 14 residues. CDR3 DNA sequence: TGTGCCACCCCGAGTAGACTGGTACTTGAGACCCAGTACTTC. This sequence encodes CATPSRLVLETQYF.

This chain connects TRBV27 to TRBJ1-1, with D hard to call. The CDR3 has 14 amino acids. Trimming took off 3 bases at V and 1 base at J, with 9 bases between the two ends. CDR1 and CDR2 from the germline V gene are MNHEY and SMNVEV (reference sequence). The CDR3 spells CASSLGSPNTEAFF. The DNA of the CDR3 is TGTGCCAGCAGTTTGGGATCTCCGAACACTGAAGCTTTCTTT.

The chain links TRBV28 to TRBJ1-1, with D possibly matching TRBD1 (5 bases). The CDR3 totals 14 residues. Looked up from germline, CDR1 is MDHEN and CDR2 is SYDVKM. The V and J ends lost 6 bases and 6 bases respectively, with 17 bases between them. CDR3 DNA sequence: TGTGCCAGCAGCCCCGGGGTCCCGGGGGCTGAAGCTTTCTTT. Protein product: CASSPGVPGAEAFF.

This sequence joins TRBV6-1 and TRBJ1-2, with 8 nucleotides matching TRBD1. From germline, CDR1 is MNHNS and CDR2 SASEGT. The trim removed 0 bases at V and 2 bases at J, leaving 2 bases unmatched. The CDR3 consists of 15 residues. The CDR3 region is CASSEAWTGNYGYTF. DNA for the CDR3: TGTGCCAGCAGTGAAGCCTGGACAGGGAACTATGGCTACACCTTC.

The chain combines TRBV4-3 with TRBJ1-1, with a tentative D call TRBD1 (5 bases). Germline V gene lookup returns CDR1 LGHNA and CDR2 YSLEER. Trimming took off 4 bases at V and 5 bases at J, with 11 bases between the two ends. The CDR3 contains 13 residues. This chain's CDR3 is CASSLGGGTEAFF. The CDR3 region has the DNA TGCGCCAGCAGCCTCGGGGGGGGGACTGAAGCTTTCTTT.

This rearrangement joins TRBV29-1 to TRBJ2-2; 9 bases are a match to TRBD1. CDR1 is SQVTM, CDR2 ANQGSEA, per germline. The CDR3 length is 14 residues. The CDR3: CSVIGTGYTGELFF. The CDR3 DNA reads as TGCTCGGTCATTGGGACAGGGTACACCGGGGAGCTGTTTTTT.

This clone appeared once. The chain combines TRBV9 with TRBJ1-2; TRBD1 agrees at 8 bases. The CDR3 totals 15 residues. Germline V gene data show CDR1 as SGDLS and CDR2 as YYNGEE. V was pared by 0 bases and J by 4 bases, with 5 bases of the junction left unmatched. This chain's CDR3 is CASSVGGQGSYGYTF. CDR3 coding DNA: TGTGCCAGCAGCGTAGGTGGACAGGGCTCCTATGGCTACACCTTC.

The chain recombines TRBV21-1 with TRBJ2-1; TRBD2 was called by the table and not checked on the DNA. TRBV21-1 is a listed pseudogene. This CDR3 has 11 amino acids. The CDR3: CASSLVTEQFF. CDR3 sequence (DNA): TGTGCCAGCTCACTAGTTACTGAGCAGTTCTTC.

This chain links TRBV6-4 with TRBJ2-5; D may be TRBD1 (6 bases). Germline CDR1 MRHNA, CDR2 SNTAGT. CDR3 length equals 14 residues. With 9 bases removed from V and 0 bases from J, the gap between germline ends came to 14 bases. DNA for the CDR3: TGTGCCAGGGATGACAGGAGGTACCAAGAGACCCAGTACTTC. Its translation: CARDDRRYQETQYF.

The CDR3 bases are TGCGCCAGCAGCCCTCTAGGGCTAGCGGGAAATCAGTACTTC. As protein: CASSPLGLAGNQYF. The J gene is TRBJ2-7, the V gene TRBV5-1; TRBD2 matches 9 bases. The germline V gene encodes CDR1 SGHRS and CDR2 YFSETQ. Trimming at V came to 4 bases and at J to 10 bases, leaving 12 bases not matched to a gene. This CDR3 has 14 residues.

The J gene is TRBJ2-2, the V gene TRBV19; 10 nucleotides line up with TRBD1. Germline V gene lookup returns CDR1 LNHDA and CDR2 SQIVND (reference sequence). The CDR3 is 14 amino acids. V gave up 11 bases and J gave up 3 bases; unmatched junction bases: 6. The CDR3 sequence is CAGRQGAYTGELFF. In DNA, the CDR3 is TGTGCCGGACGACAGGGGGCTTACACCGGGGAGCTGTTTTTT.